Following are 18 T cell receptor beta chains from one sample sequenced in a study of cytomegalovirus exposure and HLA in healthy donors (dated by TCRdb to about 2017). Library method: the immunoSEQ multiplex PCR assay. For the multiplex PCR, a mixture combining 60 forward primers for TCR Vbeta segments and 13 reverse primers for TCR Jbeta segments was used. Drawn from immuneACCESS, this table holds only the in-frame rearrangements with V and J called that TCRdb kept. Clones are partly lost; checked studies trace under half to an unresolved V gene and leave the rest unexplained. A total of 130,000 to 150,000 clones appear in this sample, about three quarters of them only once. The top ten constitute about 3.8% of the sample. Input material: PBMCs. The receptor source for this set is a young man in good health and CMV-seronegative.

This chain links TRBV5-4 with TRBJ2-7; 10 bases align to TRBD2. The CDR3 is 14 residues long. Germline trimming cut 4 bases from V and 0 bases from J; bases unmatched to any gene: 1. Per the germline V gene, CDR1 is SGHNT and CDR2 is YYREEE (reference sequence). The CDR3 reads CASSTSGNSYEQYF. In DNA, the CDR3 is TGTGCCAGCAGCACTAGCGGGAACTCCTACGAGCAGTACTTC.

Details on this clone: One junction end disagrees with the germline gene, perhaps due to a read error. The chain is built from TRBV2 and TRBJ2-5; 8 nucleotides line up with TRBD2. The germline CDR1 and CDR2 sequences are SNHLY and FYNNEI. The CDR3 is 14 amino acids. CDR3 residues: CANSELSGSETQYF. CDR3 in DNA: TGTGCCAACAGTGAATTGAGCGGGAGCGAGACCCAGTACTTC.

This chain links TRBV28 with TRBJ2-7; possibly TRBD1 for D (5 bases). The CDR3 is 13 residues long. Per the germline V gene, CDR1 is MDHEN and CDR2 is SYDVKM. V lost 7 bases and J lost 2, with 12 bases in between. Here the CDR3 reads CASNGVRAYEQYF. For the CDR3, the DNA is TGTGCCAGCAACGGAGTCAGGGCCTACGAGCAGTACTTC.

The chain links TRBV5-1 to TRBJ1-3; 8 nucleotides match TRBD1. Germline CDR1 reads SGHRS; CDR2 reads YFSETQ. The junction had 5 bases not matched to a gene; V was cut back by 6 bases and J by 0 bases. This CDR3 comprises 15 residues. The DNA of the CDR3 is TGCGCCAGCACCCAAACAGGGGGCTCTGGAAACACCATATATTTT. Protein product: CASTQTGGSGNTIYF.

V is TRBV15 and J is TRBJ1-5, with D possibly being TRBD1 (6 bases). The germline V gene has CDR1 LNHNV and CDR2 YYDKDF (reference sequence). V lost 3 bases to trimming and J lost 6 bases, with 18 bases between them. The CDR3 totals 16 residues. CDR3 bases: TGTGCCACCAGCAGCCTACAGGGTCGTTCGGGTCAGCCCCAGCATTTT. This codes for CATSSLQGRSGQPQHF.

This chain connects TRBV7-9 to TRBJ2-3; possible D gene TRBD2, 5 bases. Between the trimmed V and J ends, which lost 2 bases and 3 bases, there was a span of 12 bases. The germline gives CDR1 SEHNR, CDR2 FQNEAQ (reference sequence). This CDR3 is 15 amino acids long. CDR3 amino acids: CASSLLLDVTDTQYF. CDR3 DNA sequence: TGTGCCAGCAGCTTATTACTAGACGTAACAGATACGCAGTATTTT.

The rearrangement uses TRBV9 and TRBJ2-7; D may be TRBD2 (6 bases). Trimming left V 2 bases short and J 0 bases short, with 9 bases between. Germline CDR1 and CDR2: SGDLS and YYNGEE. The CDR3 is 14 residues long. Here the CDR3 reads CASSVGGSSYEQYF. The DNA of the CDR3 is TGTGCCAGCAGCGTTGGGGGGAGCTCCTACGAGCAGTACTTC. Looking up the rest from reference TRBV9 and TRBJ2-7 gives the full variable domain: DSGVTQTPKHLITATGQRVTLRCSPRSGDLSVYWYQQSLDQGLQFLIQYYNGEERAKGNILERFSAQQFPDLHSELNLSSLELGDSALYFCASSVGGSSYEQYFGPGTRLTVT.

The chain joins TRBV5-4 to TRBJ2-2, with D maybe TRBD1 (6 bases). CDR1 is SGHNT, CDR2 YYREEE, per germline (reference sequence). This CDR3 has 14 residues. Deletions cut 7 bases from V and 2 bases from J, with 12 bases between. CDR3 amino acids: CASRQATNTGELFF. The DNA for the CDR3 is TGTGCCAGCCGACAGGCTACTAACACCGGGGAGCTGTTTTTT.

The chain couples TRBV6-5 to TRBJ2-5, with D possibly matching TRBD2 (6 bases). Germline CDR1 and CDR2: MNHEY and SVGAGI. This CDR3 contains 12 residues. V lost 9 bases and J 6 bases, leaving 14 bases between the germline ends. The CDR3 loop reads CASSAGRKTQYF. DNA for the CDR3: TGTGCCAGTTCAGCCGGGAGAAAGACCCAGTACTTC.

This chain uses TRBV19 with TRBJ1-1; tentative D call: TRBD1 (5 bases). This CDR3 is 16 amino acids long. Germline-derived CDR1 and CDR2 are LNHDA and SQIVND (reference sequence). V lost 6 bases, J lost 1 base, and 18 bases lay in between. Here the CDR3 reads CASSLPRGGRNTEAFF. The CDR3 region has the DNA TGTGCCAGTAGCCTACCCCGGGGGGGGAGGAACACTGAAGCTTTCTTT.

The V gene is TRBV27, the J gene TRBJ1-4, with D perhaps TRBD1 (6 bases). The germline CDR1 and CDR2 sequences are MNHEY and SMNVEV (reference sequence). The V end was cut by 4 bases, the J end by 9 bases, with 18 bases between. The CDR3 consists of 15 residues. CDR3 nucleotides: TGTGCCAGCAGTTCACCGGGGGGCCGAGGACAAAAACTGTTTTTT. This encodes CASSSPGGRGQKLFF.

The chain couples TRBV27 to TRBJ2-4, with TRBD2 matching 7 bases. CDR3 length: 13 residues. V lost 3 bases, J lost 12 bases, and 8 bases stayed unmatched. Germline V gene data show CDR1 as MNHEY and CDR2 as SMNVEV (reference sequence). The CDR3 DNA is TGTGCCAGCAGTTTTCAGGGAGGGTCTGCTCAGTACTTC. Its protein is CASSFQGGSAQYF.

This chain joins TRBV18 and TRBJ2-5, with a tentative D call TRBD2 (5 bases). V lost 1 base, J lost 4 bases, and 13 bases lay in between. Germline-derived CDR1 and CDR2 are KGHSH and LQKENI. CDR3 length: 15 residues. The CDR3 is CASSPLTSNRETQYF. CDR3 nucleotides: TGTGCCAGCTCACCACTTACTAGTAACCGAGAGACCCAGTACTTC.

The chain links TRBV23-1 to TRBJ2-7; D unclear. TRBV23-1 is labeled an ORF, and its function is uncertain. Trimming pared 2 bases from V and 2 bases from J, leaving 19 bases between. This CDR3 has 17 amino acids. The CDR3 sequence: CASSQPNNRVQAYEQYF. The DNA of the CDR3 is TGCGCCAGCAGTCAACCAAACAACCGGGTCCAAGCCTACGAGCAGTACTTC.

This clone was counted a few times. The chain links TRBV6-1 to TRBJ2-1, with 8 bases lining up with TRBD1. The CDR3 has 16 residues. Germline V gene data show CDR1 as MNHNS and CDR2 as SASEGT. Trimming took 2 bases from V and 6 from J; bases not matched to a gene: 9. CDR3 bases: TGTGCCAGCAGTGAACCAGGGGGCGCAACCTCCAATGAGCAGTTCTTC. Encoded protein: CASSEPGGATSNEQFF.

V and J are TRBV6-1 and TRBJ2-5; tentative D call: TRBD2 (6 bases). The germline CDR1 and CDR2 sequences are MNHNS and SASEGT. This CDR3 contains 13 residues. V lost 8 bases and J 5 bases, leaving 15 bases between the germline ends. CDR3 DNA sequence: TGTGCCAGCCTTCCAATGGAGGGGGAGACCCAGTACTTC. It translates to CASLPMEGETQYF.

This rearrangement joins TRBV10-3 to TRBJ2-5, with a weak D call TRBD2 (5 bases). This CDR3 is 13 amino acids long. V was clipped by 0 bases and J by 5 bases, with 7 bases between them. The germline gives CDR1 ENHRY, CDR2 SYGVKD. The CDR3 here is CAISESTGETQYF. CDR3 in DNA: TGTGCCATCAGTGAGTCAACGGGGGAGACCCAGTACTTC.

The CDR3 spells CASSKTPQNTEAFF. The CDR3 coding sequence is TGTGCCAGCTCTAAGACACCCCAGAACACTGAAGCTTTCTTT. The gene calls are TRBV27 and TRBJ1-1; D unclear. This CDR3 comprises 14 residues. With 8 bases removed from V and 1 base from J, the gap between germline ends came to 14 bases. Germline assignment: CDR1 MNHEY and CDR2 SMNVEV (reference sequence).